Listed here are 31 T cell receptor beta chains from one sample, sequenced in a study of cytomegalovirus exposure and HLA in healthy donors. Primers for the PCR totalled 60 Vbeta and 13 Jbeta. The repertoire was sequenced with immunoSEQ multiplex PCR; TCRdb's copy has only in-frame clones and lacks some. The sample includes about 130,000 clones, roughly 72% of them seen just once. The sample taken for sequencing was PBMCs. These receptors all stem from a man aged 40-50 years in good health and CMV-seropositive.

CDR3 nucleotide sequence: TGTGCCAGCAGCCGACTTTCGGGGGGAAGCTCCTACAATGAGCAGTTCTTC. Its translation: CASSRLSGGSSYNEQFF. The V call is TRBV4-2, the J call TRBJ2-1; TRBD2 aligns across 7 bases. Germline values: CDR1 LGHNA, CDR2 YNFKEQ. There are 17 residues in the CDR3. V trimming: 4 bases; J trimming: 0 bases; junction bases outside the gene matches: 9.

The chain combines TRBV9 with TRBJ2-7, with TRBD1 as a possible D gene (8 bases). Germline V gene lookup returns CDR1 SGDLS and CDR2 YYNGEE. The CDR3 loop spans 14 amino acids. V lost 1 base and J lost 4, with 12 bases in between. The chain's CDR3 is CASSVTGGAYEQYF. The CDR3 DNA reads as TGTGCCAGCAGCGTAACAGGGGGGGCTTACGAGCAGTACTTC.

CDR3 bases: TGTGCAGGGGGGGCCCTAGGCTCCTACGAGCAGTACTTC. Its protein product is CAGGALGSYEQYF. V and J are TRBV28 and TRBJ2-7; D is possibly TRBD2 (7 bases). Per germline, CDR1 MDHEN and CDR2 SYDVKM. The CDR3 runs to 13 residues. The variable domain in full, with the rest retrieved from reference TRBV28 and TRBJ2-7, is DVKVTQSSRYLVKRTGEKVFLECVQDMDHENMFWYRQDPGLGLRLIYFSYDVKMKEKGDIPEGYSVSREKKERFSLILESASTNQTSMYLCAGGALGSYEQYFGPGTRLTVT.

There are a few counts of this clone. The CDR3 here is CASSEGTINTGELFF. The CDR3 DNA is TGTGCCAGCAGCGAGGGGACTATAAACACCGGGGAGCTGTTTTTT. The rearrangement uses TRBV5-4 and TRBJ2-2; 7 nucleotides line up with TRBD2. V was pared by 4 bases and J by 2 bases, with 5 bases of the junction left unmatched. This CDR3 comprises 15 residues. The germline V gene encodes CDR1 SGHNT and CDR2 YYREEE (reference sequence).

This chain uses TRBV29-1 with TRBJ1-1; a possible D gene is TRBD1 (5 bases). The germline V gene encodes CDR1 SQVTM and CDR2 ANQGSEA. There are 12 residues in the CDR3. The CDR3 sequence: CGGGVMNTEAFF. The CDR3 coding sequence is TGCGGTGGGGGGGTTATGAACACTGAAGCTTTCTTT.

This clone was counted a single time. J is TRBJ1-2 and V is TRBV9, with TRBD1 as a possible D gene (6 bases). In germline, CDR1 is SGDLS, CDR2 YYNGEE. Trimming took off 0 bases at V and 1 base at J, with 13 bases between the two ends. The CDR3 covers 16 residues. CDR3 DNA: TGTGCCAGCAGCGTAGGGGTCATCAGGGGTAACTATGGCTACACCTTC. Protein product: CASSVGVIRGNYGYTF.

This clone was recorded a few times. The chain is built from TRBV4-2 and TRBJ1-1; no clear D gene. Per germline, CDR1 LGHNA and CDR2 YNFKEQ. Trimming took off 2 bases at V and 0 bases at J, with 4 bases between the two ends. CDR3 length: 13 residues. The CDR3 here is CASSQNMNTEAFF. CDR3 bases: TGTGCCAGCAGCCAAAACATGAACACTGAAGCTTTCTTT.

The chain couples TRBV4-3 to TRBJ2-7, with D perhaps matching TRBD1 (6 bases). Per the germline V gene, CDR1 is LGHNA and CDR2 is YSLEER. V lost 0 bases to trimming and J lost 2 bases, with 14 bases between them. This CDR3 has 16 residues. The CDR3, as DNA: TGCGCCAGCAGCCAAGATTCACAGGGAACCCCCTACGAGCAGTACTTC. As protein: CASSQDSQGTPYEQYF.

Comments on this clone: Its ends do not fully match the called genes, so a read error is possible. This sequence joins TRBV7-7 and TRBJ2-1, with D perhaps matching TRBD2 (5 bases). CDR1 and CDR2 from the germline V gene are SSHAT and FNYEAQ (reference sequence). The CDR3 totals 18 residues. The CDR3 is CASSLVSYWGESRNEQFF. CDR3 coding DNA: TGTGCTAGCAGCTTAGTGTCTTATTGGGGAGAGAGTAGGAATGAGCAGTTCTTC.

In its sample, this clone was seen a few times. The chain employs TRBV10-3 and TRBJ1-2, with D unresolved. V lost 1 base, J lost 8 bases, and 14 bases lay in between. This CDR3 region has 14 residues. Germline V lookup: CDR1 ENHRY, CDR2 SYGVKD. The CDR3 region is CAISELLGSEGYTF. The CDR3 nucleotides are TGTGCCATCAGTGAGTTACTGGGCTCTGAAGGCTACACCTTC.

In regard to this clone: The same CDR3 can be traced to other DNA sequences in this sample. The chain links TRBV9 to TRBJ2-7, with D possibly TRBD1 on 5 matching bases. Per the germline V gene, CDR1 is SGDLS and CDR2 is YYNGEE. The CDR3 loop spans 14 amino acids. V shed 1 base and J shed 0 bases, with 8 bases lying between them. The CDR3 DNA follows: TGTGCCAGCAGCGTACAGGGCAGCTCCTACGAGCAGTACTTC. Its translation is CASSVQGSSYEQYF.

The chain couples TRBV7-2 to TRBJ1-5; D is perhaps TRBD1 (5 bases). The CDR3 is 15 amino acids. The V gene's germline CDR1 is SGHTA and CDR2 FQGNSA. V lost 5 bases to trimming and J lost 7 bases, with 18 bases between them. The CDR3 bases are TGTGCCAGCAGCCCCATGGGGGGGAATTTACAGCCCCAGCATTTT. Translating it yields CASSPMGGNLQPQHF. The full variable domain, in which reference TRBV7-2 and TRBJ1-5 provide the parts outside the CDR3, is GAGVSQSPSNKVTEKGKDVELRCDPISGHTALYWYRQSLGQGLEFLIYFQGNSAPDKSGLPSDRFSAERTGGSVSTLTIQRTQQEDSAVYLCASSPMGGNLQPQHFGDGTRLSIL.

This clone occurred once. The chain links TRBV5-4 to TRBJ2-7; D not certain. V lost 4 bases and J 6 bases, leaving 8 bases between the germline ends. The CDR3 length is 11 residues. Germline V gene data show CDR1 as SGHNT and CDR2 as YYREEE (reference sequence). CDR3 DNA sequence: TGTGCCAGCAGCAAAGGAGTCGAGCAGTACTTC. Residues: CASSKGVEQYF. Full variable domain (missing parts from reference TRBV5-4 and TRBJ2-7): ETGVTQSPTHLIKTRGQQVTLRCSSQSGHNTVSWYQQALGQGPQFIFQYYREEENGRGNFPPRFSGLQFPNYSSELNVNALELDDSALYLCASSKGVEQYFGPGTRLTVT.

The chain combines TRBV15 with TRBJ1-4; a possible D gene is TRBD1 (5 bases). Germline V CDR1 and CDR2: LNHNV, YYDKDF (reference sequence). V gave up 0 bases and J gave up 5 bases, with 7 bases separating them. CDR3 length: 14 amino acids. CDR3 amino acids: CATSRDPGNEKLFF. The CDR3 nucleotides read TGTGCCACCAGCAGAGATCCAGGGAATGAAAAACTGTTTTTT.

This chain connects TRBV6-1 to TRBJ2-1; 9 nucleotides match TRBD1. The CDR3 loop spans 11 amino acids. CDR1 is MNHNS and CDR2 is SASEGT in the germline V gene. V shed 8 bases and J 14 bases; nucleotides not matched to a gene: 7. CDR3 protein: CASDRRQGEFF. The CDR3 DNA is TGTGCCAGCGATCGAAGACAGGGGGAGTTCTTC.

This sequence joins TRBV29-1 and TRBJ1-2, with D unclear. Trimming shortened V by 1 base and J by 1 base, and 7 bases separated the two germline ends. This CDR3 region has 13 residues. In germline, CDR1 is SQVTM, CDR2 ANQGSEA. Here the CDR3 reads CSVEGRYNYGYTF. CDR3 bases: TGCAGCGTTGAAGGCAGGTATAACTATGGCTACACCTTC.

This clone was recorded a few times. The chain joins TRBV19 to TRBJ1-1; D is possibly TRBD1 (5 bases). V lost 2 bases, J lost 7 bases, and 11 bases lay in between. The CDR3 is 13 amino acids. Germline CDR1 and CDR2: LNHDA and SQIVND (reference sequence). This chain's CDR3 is CASSIRQGGEAFF. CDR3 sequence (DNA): TGTGCCAGTAGTATAAGGCAGGGAGGTGAAGCTTTCTTT.

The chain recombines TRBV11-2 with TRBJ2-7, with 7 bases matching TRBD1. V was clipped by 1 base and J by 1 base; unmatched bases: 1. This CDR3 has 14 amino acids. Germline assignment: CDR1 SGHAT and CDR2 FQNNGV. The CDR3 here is CASSLGTGSYEQYF. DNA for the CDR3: TGTGCCAGCAGCTTAGGGACAGGTTCCTACGAGCAGTACTTC.

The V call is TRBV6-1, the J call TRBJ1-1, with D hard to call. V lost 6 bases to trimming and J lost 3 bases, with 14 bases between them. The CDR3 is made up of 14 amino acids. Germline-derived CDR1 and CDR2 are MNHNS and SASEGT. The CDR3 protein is CASSARTRDTEAFF. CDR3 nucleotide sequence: TGTGCCAGCAGCGCCCGGACTCGGGACACTGAAGCTTTCTTT.

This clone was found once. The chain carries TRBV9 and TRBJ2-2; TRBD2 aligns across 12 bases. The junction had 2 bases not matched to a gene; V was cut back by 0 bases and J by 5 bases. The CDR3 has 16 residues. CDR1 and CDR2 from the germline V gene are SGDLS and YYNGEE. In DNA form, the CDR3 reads TGTGCCAGCAGCGTAGCTAGCGGGAGGGGTACCGGGGAGCTGTTTTTT. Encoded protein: CASSVASGRGTGELFF. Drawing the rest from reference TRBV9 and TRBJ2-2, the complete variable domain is DSGVTQTPKHLITATGQRVTLRCSPRSGDLSVYWYQQSLDQGLQFLIQYYNGEERAKGNILERFSAQQFPDLHSELNLSSLELGDSALYFCASSVASGRGTGELFFGEGSRLTVL.

The CDR3 spells CASSLGAREQYF. The CDR3 nucleotides read TGTGCCAGCAGCTTAGGCGCGCGGGAGCAGTACTTC. The J gene is TRBJ2-7, the V gene TRBV7-3, with D unclear. Between the trimmed V and J ends, which lost 2 bases and 7 bases, there was a span of 9 bases. The CDR3 covers 12 residues. Germline V gene lookup returns CDR1 SGHTA and CDR2 FQGTGA.

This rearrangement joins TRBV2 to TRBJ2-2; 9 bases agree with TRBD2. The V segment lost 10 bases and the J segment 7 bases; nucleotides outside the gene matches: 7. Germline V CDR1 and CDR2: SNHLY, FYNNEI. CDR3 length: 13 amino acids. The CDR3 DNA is TGTGCCAAAGGGGGGACTAGCATCGGGGAGCTGTTTTTT. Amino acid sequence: CAKGGTSIGELFF. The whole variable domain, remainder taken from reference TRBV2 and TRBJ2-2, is EPEVTQTPSHQVTQMGQEVILRCVPISNHLYFYWYRQILGQKVEFLVSFYNNEISEKSEIFDDQFSVERPDGSNFTLKIRSTKLEDSAMYFCAKGGTSIGELFFGEGSRLTVL.

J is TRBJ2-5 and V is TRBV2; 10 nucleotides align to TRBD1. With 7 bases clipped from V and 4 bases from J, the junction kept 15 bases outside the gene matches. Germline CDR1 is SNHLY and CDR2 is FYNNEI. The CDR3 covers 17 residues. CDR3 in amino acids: CASNPDRGVNVGETQYF. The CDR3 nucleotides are TGTGCCAGCAACCCGGACAGGGGGGTAAATGTGGGAGAGACCCAGTACTTC.

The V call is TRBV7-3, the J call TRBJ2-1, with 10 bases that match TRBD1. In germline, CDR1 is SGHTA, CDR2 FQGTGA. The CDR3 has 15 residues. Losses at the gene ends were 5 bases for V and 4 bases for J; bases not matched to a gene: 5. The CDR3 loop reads CASSGTGVPYNEQFF. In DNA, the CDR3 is TGTGCCAGCAGCGGGACAGGGGTGCCTTACAATGAGCAGTTCTTC.

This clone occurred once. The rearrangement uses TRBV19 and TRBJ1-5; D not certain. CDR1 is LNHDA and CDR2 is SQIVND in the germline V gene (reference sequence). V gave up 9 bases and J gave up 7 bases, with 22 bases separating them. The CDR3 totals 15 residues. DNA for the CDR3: TGTGCCAGCACTGACCGCCCCACAGTCAAGCAGCCCCAGCATTTT. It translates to CASTDRPTVKQPQHF.

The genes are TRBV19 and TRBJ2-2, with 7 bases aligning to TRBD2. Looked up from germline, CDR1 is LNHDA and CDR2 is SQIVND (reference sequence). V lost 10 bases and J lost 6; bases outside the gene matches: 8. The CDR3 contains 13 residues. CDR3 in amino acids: CATRNGGSGELFF. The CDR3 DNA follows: TGTGCCACTAGAAACGGGGGGTCCGGGGAGCTGTTTTTT.

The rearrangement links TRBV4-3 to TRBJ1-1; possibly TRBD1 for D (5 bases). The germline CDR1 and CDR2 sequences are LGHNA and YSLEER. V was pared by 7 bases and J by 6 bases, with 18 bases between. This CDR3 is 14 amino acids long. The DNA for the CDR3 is TGCGCCAGCACCACCGATTTACAGGCATCTGAAGCTTTCTTT. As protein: CASTTDLQASEAFF.

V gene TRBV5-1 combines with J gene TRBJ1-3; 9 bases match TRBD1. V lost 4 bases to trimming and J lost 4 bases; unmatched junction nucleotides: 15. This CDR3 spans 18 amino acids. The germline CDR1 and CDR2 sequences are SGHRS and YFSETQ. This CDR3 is CASSPQAQQGAAGNTIYF. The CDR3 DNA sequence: TGCGCCAGCAGCCCTCAGGCGCAACAGGGGGCGGCAGGAAACACCATATATTTT.

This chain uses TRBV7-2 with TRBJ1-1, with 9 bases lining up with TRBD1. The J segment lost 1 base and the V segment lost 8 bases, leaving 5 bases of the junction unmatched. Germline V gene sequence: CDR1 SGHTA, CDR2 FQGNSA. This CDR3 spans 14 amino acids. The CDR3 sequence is CASFRQGENTEAFF. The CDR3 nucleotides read TGTGCCAGCTTCCGACAGGGGGAGAACACTGAAGCTTTCTTT.

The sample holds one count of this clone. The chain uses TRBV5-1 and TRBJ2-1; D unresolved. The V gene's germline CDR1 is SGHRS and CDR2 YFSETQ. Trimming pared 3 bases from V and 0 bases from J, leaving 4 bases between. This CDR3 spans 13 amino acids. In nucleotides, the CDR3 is TGCGCCAGCAGCTCCAACTCCTACAATGAGCAGTTCTTC. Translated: CASSSNSYNEQFF.

The CDR3 DNA sequence: TGCGCCAGCGCCAAAGGGGAGGGTCCCGGACCAGAAAACATTCAGTACTTC. As protein: CASAKGEGPGPENIQYF. The chain is built from TRBV4-1 and TRBJ2-4; TRBD2 matches at 7 bases. This CDR3 region has 17 residues. The germline V gene has CDR1 MGHRA and CDR2 YSYEKL. V shed 8 bases, J shed 5 bases, and the junction held 18 bases outside the gene matches.